This T cell receptor (beta chain) appears in the sequencing data of a study of Graves' ophthalmopathy and Graves' hyperthyroidism. About the research overall: At the time of initial diagnosis and before any treatment, peripheral blood was collected. Study-level findings and limits: Most expanded clonotypes in thyroid above 0.001 frequency also showed up in blood.

In regard to this clonotype: Its specificity is unknown.

RNA transcripts yielded amplified TCR beta CDR3 regions. The first-round RT-PCR employed HTBI primers together with the Qiagen OneStep RT-PCR kit. A multiplex PCR was then performed as the second round. TCRdb itself ran the multiplex PCR reads through MiXCR, one entry per CDR3 protein. The data hold approximately 160,000 distinct CDR3 sequences, with approximately 40% observed a single time. V lost 3 bases and J 1 base, leaving 15 bases between the germline ends. Germline assignment: CDR1 SGHTA and CDR2 FQGTGA. CDR3 size: 16 residues. Moderate-to-severe activity, CAS ≥3, NOSPECS ≥4 and a duration under 3 months were seen in donors with ophthalmopathy. The study excluded patients with other autoimmune diseases, uncontrolled infections, pregnancy or lactation.

The clonotype originates from a man aged 25 to 40 with Graves' ophthalmopathy. The sequenced sample consisted of peripheral blood. The J gene is TRBJ1-1, the V gene TRBV7-3, with D perhaps TRBD1 (6 bases). This CDR3 is CASSFPQGQGNTEAFF. CDR3 nucleotides: TGTGCCAGCAGCTTTCCGCAGGGGCAGGGGAACACTGAAGCTTTCTTT.